A selection of T cell receptor beta chains follows, all from one sample in a study of T cell repertoires in cytomegalovirus infection. Their specific antigens are unknown. Via MiXCR, TCRdb re-called the reads, giving one row per CDR3 protein. The sample has about 110,000 distinct CDR3 sequences, 35% to 50% seen once. The sequencing here drew on CD8+ T cells from cultured PBMCs, taken from culture after CMV antigen stimulation. These receptors were obtained from a human donor in good health (CMV status not recorded). Some clones in this sample may be carry-over from other donors' samples. The CDR3 runs from the conserved cysteine through the conserved F or W. D genes are given only for firm matches. A clone size is listed for some rows: how often the clone was seen (once, few, many), or a class if it is expanded.

d_call	v_call	j_call	clone_size	cdr3_aa	cdr3_nt
TRBD1	TRBV7-2	TRBJ1-6	NA	CASSLYGTGQASPLHF	TGTGCCAGCAGCCTATATGGGACAGGACAGGCTTCACCCCTCCACTTT
TRBD1	TRBV7-3	TRBJ1-1	once	CASSETGGAGTEAFF	TGTGCCAGCAGCGAGACAGGGGGCGCGGGGACTGAAGCTTTCTTT
NA	TRBV29-1	TRBJ2-3	few	CSVELGHQNIGDTQYF	TGCAGCGTTGAACTGGGGCACCAAAATATAGGAGATACGCAGTATTTT
NA	TRBV12-3/TRBV12-4	TRBJ2-1	few	CASREAGWNEQFF	TGTGCCAGCAGGGAGGCGGGGTGGAATGAGCAGTTCTTC
TRBD1	TRBV11-1	TRBJ2-1	NA	CASSQGTGLYNEQFF	TGTGCCAGCAGCCAGGGGACAGGGTTATACAATGAGCAGTTCTTC
TRBD2	TRBV27	TRBJ2-3	few	CASSLSLAGNTDTQYF	TGTGCCAGCAGTTTATCCCTAGCGGGGAACACAGATACGCAGTATTTT
NA	TRBV20-1	TRBJ2-1	NA	CSAKPSDRYYNEQFF	TGCAGTGCTAAACCATCGGACAGATACTACAATGAGCAGTTCTTC
NA	TRBV4-1	TRBJ2-1	few	CASSLTGTEQFF	TGCGCCAGCAGCCTTACCGGGACAGAGCAGTTCTTC
TRBD2	TRBV20-1	TRBJ2-5	NA	CSAEGTSGASGETQYF	TGCAGTGCGGAAGGCACTAGCGGGGCCTCAGGGGAGACCCAGTACTTC
NA	TRBV7-4	TRBJ2-7	NA	CASSSGAASYEQYF	TGTGCCAGCAGCTCCGGGGCAGCGTCCTACGAGCAGTACTTC
NA	TRBV7-2	TRBJ2-4	few	CASSLNGPVRNIQYF	TGTGCCAGCAGCCTTAACGGCCCAGTTCGAAACATTCAGTACTTC
TRBD2	TRBV12-3/TRBV12-4	TRBJ2-2	NA	CASSLSPPLAGGPTGELFF	TGTGCCAGCAGTTTATCCCCACCCCTAGCGGGGGGGCCCACCGGGGAGCTGTTTTTT
NA	TRBV12-3/TRBV12-4	TRBJ2-7	few	CASTMGPSYEQYF	TGTGCCAGCACAATGGGGCCCTCCTACGAGCAGTACTTC